This TCR beta chain originates from a study of regulatory T cells in long-lasting Graves disease. This clonotype was counted between two and nine times. The authors built TCR beta libraries using iRepertoire HTBI primers and Arm-PCR of CDR3 regions. TCRdb redid the calling of the multiplex PCR reads with MiXCR, one entry per CDR3 protein. The sample has almost 450,000 distinct CDR3 sequences; around 17% are singletons. Sample time point: newly diagnosed GD, antithyroid drugs for less than 3 months. RNA extracted from PBMCs served as the sequencing template. CDR3 length equals 11 residues. V was trimmed by 11 bases and J by 6 bases, leaving 12 bases between them. CDR1 and CDR2 (germline): MNHNS, SASEGT. Another study also made use of these data, one on T cells in Graves' hyperthyroidism and ophthalmopathy.

The chain employs TRBV6-1 and TRBJ2-3; D possibly corresponds to TRBD2 (5 bases). The starting material was peripheral blood mononuclear cells (PBMCs), obtained at new diagnosis, from a patient treated with antithyroid drugs. This receptor was obtained from a woman in her 30s with Graves disease. The CDR3, as DNA: TGTGCCGGCTCCGGCGGGGATACGCAGTATTTT. It translates to CAGSGGDTQYF.